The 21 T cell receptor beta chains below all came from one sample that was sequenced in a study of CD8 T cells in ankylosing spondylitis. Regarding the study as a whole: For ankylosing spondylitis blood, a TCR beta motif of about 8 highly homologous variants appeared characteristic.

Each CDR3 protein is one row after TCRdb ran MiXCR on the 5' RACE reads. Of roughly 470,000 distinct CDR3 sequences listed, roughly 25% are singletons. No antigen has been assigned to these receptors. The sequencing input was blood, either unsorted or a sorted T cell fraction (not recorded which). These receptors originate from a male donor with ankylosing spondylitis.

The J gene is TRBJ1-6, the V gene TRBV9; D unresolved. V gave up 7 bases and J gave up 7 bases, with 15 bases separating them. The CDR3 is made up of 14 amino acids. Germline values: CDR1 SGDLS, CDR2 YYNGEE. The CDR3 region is CASSPTGINSPLHF. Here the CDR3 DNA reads TGTGCCAGCTCCCCGACCGGGATAAATTCACCCCTCCACTTT.

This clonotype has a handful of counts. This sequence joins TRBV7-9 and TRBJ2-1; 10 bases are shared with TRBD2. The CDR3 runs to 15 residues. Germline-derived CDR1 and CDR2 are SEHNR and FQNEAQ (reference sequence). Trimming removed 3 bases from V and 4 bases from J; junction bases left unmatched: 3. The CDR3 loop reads CASSLGTSVYNEQFF. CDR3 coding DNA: TGTGCCAGCAGCTTGGGGACTAGCGTTTACAATGAGCAGTTCTTC.

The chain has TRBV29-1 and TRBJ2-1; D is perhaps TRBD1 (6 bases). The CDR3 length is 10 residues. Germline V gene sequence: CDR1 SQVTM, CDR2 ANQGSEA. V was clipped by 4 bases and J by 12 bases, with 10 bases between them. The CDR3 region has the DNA TGCAGCGTTGTGGACAGAGGGCAGTTCTTC. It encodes CSVVDRGQFF.

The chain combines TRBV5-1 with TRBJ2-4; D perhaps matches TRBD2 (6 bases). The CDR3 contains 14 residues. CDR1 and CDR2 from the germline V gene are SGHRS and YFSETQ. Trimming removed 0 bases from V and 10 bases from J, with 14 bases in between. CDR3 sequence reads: CASSLGDGGEIQYF. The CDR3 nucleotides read TGCGCCAGCAGCTTGGGGGACGGGGGAGAGATTCAGTACTTC.

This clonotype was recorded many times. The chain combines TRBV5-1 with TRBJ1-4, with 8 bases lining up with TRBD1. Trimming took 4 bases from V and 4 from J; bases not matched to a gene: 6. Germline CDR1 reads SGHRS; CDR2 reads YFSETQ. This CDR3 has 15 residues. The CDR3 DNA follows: TGCGCCAGCAGCCAACAGGGGGTGAATAATGAAAAACTGTTTTTT. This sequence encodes CASSQQGVNNEKLFF.

CDR3 nucleotides: TGTGCCAGCAGCTTAAAATCCGGGGAAGATACGCAGTATTTT. Its translation is CASSLKSGEDTQYF. The chain employs TRBV7-9 and TRBJ2-3; possibly TRBD2 for D (5 bases). The CDR3 is 14 residues long. V dropped 2 bases and J dropped 5 bases, with 11 bases sitting between them. Looked up from germline, CDR1 is SEHNR and CDR2 is FQNEAQ (reference sequence). Looking up the rest from reference TRBV7-9 and TRBJ2-3 gives the full variable domain: DTGVSQNPRHKITKRGQNVTFRCDPISEHNRLYWYRQTLGQGPEFLTYFQNEAQLEKSRLLSDRFSAERPKGSFSTLEIQRTEQGDSAMYLCASSLKSGEDTQYFGPGTRLTVL.

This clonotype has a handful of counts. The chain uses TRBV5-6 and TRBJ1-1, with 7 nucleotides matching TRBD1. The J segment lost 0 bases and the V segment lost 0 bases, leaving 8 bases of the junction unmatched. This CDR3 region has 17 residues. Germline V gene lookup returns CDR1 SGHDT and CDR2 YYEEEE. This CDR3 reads CASSLAGTADLNTEAFF. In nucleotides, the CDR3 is TGTGCCAGCAGCTTGGCAGGGACAGCAGATTTGAACACTGAAGCTTTCTTT.

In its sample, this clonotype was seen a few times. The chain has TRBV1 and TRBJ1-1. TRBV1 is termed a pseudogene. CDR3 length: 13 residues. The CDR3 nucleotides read TGCACCAGCAGCCGAGCTTATAACACTGAAGCTTTCTTT. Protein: CTSSRAYNTEAFF.

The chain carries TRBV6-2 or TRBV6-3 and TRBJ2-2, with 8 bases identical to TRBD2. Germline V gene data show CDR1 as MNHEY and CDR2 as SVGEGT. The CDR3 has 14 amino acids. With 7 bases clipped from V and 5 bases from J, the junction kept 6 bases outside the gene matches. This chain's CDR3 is CASKRAGETGELFF. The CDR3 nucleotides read TGTGCCAGCAAGCGAGCGGGAGAGACCGGGGAGCTGTTTTTT.

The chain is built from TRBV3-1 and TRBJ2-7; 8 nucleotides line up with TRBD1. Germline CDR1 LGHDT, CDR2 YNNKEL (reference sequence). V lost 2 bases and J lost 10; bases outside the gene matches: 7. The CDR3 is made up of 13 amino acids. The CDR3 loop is CASSQFEGQAQYF. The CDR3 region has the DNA TGTGCCAGCAGCCAATTTGAGGGACAGGCCCAGTACTTC.

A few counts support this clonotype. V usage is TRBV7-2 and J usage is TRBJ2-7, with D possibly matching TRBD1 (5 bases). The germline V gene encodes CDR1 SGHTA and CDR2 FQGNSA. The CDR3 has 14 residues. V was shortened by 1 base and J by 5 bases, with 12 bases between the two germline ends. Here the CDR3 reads CASSLVAGNHEQYF. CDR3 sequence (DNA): TGTGCCAGCAGCTTAGTGGCAGGGAACCACGAGCAGTACTTC.

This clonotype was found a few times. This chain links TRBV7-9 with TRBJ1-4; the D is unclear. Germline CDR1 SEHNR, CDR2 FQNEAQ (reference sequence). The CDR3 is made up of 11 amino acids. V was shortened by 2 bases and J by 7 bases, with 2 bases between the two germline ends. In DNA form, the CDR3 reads TGTGCCAGCAGCTTAAGTGAAAAACTGTTTTTT. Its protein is CASSLSEKLFF.

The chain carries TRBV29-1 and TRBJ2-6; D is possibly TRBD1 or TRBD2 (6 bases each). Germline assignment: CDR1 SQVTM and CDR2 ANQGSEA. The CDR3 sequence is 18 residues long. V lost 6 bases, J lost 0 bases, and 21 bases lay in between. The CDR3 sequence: CSVGLGGRGSSGANVLTF. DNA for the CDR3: TGCAGCGTCGGTCTAGGGGGGAGAGGGTCCTCTGGGGCCAACGTCCTGACTTTC. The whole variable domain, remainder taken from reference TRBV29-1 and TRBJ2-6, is SAVISQKPSRDICQRGTSLTIQCQVDSQVTMMFWYRQQPGQSLTLIATANQGSEATYESGFVIDKFPISRPNLTFSTLTVSNMSPEDSSIYLCSVGLGGRGSSGANVLTFGAGSRLTVL.

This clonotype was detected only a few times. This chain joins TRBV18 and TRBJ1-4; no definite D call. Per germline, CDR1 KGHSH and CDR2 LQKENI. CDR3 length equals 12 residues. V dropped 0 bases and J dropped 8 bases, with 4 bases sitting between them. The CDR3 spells CASSPPREKLFF. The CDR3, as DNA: TGTGCCAGCTCACCACCGAGGGAAAAACTGTTTTTT.

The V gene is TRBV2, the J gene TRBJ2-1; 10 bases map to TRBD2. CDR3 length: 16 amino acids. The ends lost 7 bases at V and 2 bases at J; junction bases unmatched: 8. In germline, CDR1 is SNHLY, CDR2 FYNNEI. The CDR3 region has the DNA TGTGCCAGCATTGCGGGACTAGCGCGTACCTACAATGAGCAGTTCTTC. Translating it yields CASIAGLARTYNEQFF.

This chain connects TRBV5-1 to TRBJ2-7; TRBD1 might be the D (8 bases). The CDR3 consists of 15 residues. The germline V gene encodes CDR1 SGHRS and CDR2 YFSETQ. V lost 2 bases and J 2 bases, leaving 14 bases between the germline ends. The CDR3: CASSLLQGGTYEQYF. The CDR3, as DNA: TGCGCCAGCAGCTTACTACAGGGGGGGACCTACGAGCAGTACTTC.

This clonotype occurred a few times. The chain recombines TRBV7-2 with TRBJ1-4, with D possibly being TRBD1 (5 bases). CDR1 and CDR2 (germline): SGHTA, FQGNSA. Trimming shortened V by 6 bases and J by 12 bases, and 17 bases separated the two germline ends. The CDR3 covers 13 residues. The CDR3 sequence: CASRGTLSSELFF. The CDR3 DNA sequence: TGTGCCAGCAGGGGGACCCTTAGTAGCGAACTGTTTTTT.

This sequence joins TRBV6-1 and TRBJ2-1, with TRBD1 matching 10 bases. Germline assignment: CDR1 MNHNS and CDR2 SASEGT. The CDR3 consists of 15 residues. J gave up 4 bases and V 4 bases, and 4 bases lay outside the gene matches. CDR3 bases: TGTGCCAGCAGTGCCGGGACAGGGGAATACAATGAGCAGTTCTTC. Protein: CASSAGTGEYNEQFF.

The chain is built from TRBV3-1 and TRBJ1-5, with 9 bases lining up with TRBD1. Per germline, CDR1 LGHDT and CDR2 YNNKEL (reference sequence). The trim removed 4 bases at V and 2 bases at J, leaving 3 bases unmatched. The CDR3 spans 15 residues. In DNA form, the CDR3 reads TGTGCCAGCAGCCCTCGGGACAGGGGCAATCAGCCCCAGCATTTT. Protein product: CASSPRDRGNQPQHF.

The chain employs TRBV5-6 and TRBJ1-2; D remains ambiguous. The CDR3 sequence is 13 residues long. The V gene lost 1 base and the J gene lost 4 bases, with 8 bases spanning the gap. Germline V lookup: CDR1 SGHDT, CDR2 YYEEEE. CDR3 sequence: CASSLRALYGYTF. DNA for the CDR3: TGTGCCAGCAGCTTGAGGGCACTCTATGGCTACACCTTC.

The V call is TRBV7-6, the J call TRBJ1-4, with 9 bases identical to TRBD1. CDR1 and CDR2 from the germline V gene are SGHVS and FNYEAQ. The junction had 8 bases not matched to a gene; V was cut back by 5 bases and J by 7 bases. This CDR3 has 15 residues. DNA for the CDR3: TGTGCCAGCAGCGCCCGACAGGGGGGTGGTGAAAAACTGTTTTTT. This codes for CASSARQGGGEKLFF.